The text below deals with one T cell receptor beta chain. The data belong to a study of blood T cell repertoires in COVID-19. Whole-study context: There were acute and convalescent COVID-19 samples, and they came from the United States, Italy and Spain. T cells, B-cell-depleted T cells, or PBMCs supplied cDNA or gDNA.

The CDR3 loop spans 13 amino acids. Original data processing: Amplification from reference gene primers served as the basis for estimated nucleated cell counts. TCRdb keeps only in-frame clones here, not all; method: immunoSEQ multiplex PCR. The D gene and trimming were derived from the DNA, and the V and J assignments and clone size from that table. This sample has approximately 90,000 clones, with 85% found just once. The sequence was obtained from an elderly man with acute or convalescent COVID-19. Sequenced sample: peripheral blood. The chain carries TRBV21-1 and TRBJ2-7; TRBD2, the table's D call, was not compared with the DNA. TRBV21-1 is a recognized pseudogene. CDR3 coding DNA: TGTGCCAGCAGCCTCAAGAGAGGGCGGGAGCAGTACTTC. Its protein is CASSLKRGREQYF.